These T cell receptor beta chains were read from a single sample in a study of OX40 agonist ivuxolimab in advanced cancers. Profiled with immunoSEQ multiplex PCR; TCRdb holds only in-frame clones, not every one. The sample has fewer than 55,000 clones; approximately 78% are singletons. Sequencing was performed on CD4+ or CD8+ T cells sorted from blood, taken in a trial of the OX40 agonist ivuxolimab. The receptors originated from an adult with an advanced solid tumor such as melanoma, head and neck, liver or kidney cancer. Both conserved end residues are part of each CDR3. D genes are given only for firm matches. Size values are once, few and many counts, or a class for expanded clones, and some rows have none.

d_call: TRBD1; clone_size: -; v_call: TRBV6-1; j_call: TRBJ1-1; cdr3_aa: CASSVLTGVSTTEAFF; cdr3_nt: TGTGCCAGCAGTGTGCTGACAGGGGTATCGACCACTGAAGCTTTCTTT
d_call: TRBD1; clone_size: once; v_call: TRBV10-3; j_call: TRBJ1-2; cdr3_aa: CAISEGPGQGSAYGYTF; cdr3_nt: TGTGCCATCAGTGAGGGGCCGGGACAGGGGTCTGCCTATGGCTACACCTTC
d_call: -; clone_size: -; v_call: TRBV2; j_call: TRBJ1-6; cdr3_aa: CASMSLSSPLHF; cdr3_nt: TGTGCCAGCATGTCCCTAAGCTCACCCCTCCACTTT
d_call: -; clone_size: -; v_call: TRBV6-5; j_call: TRBJ1-1; cdr3_aa: CASRYAGNTEAFF; cdr3_nt: TGTGCCAGCAGGTACGCAGGGAACACTGAAGCTTTCTTT
d_call: -; clone_size: -; v_call: TRBV7-8; j_call: TRBJ1-1; cdr3_aa: CASSHSLGTFRQPTNTEAFF; cdr3_nt: TGTGCCAGCAGCCACAGCTTAGGAACCTTTAGACAGCCGACGAACACTGAAGCTTTCTTT
d_call: -; clone_size: once; v_call: TRBV6-1; j_call: TRBJ1-2; cdr3_aa: CASSEIPGQAGYGYTF; cdr3_nt: TGTGCCAGCAGTGAAATCCCGGGACAAGCTGGTTATGGCTACACCTTC
d_call: TRBD2; clone_size: -; v_call: TRBV7-3; j_call: TRBJ2-3; cdr3_aa: CASSDPSGPSTDTQYF; cdr3_nt: TGTGCCAGCAGCGATCCTAGCGGCCCTAGCACAGATACGCAGTATTTT
d_call: -; clone_size: -; v_call: TRBV28; j_call: TRBJ1-1; cdr3_aa: CASSSAGGVMNTEAFF; cdr3_nt: TGTGCCAGCAGTTCAGCAGGAGGGGTCATGAACACTGAAGCTTTCTTT
d_call: -; clone_size: -; v_call: TRBV6-6; j_call: TRBJ1-5; cdr3_aa: CASSMGQGNQPQHF; cdr3_nt: TGTGCCAGCAGCATGGGGCAAGGGAATCAGCCCCAGCATTTT
d_call: TRBD1; clone_size: -; v_call: TRBV19; j_call: TRBJ2-3; cdr3_aa: CASSLDRNTDTQYF; cdr3_nt: TGTGCCAGTAGTTTGGACAGGAACACAGATACGCAGTATTTT
d_call: -; clone_size: -; v_call: TRBV4-2; j_call: TRBJ2-7; cdr3_aa: CASSQELGYEQYF; cdr3_nt: TGTGCCAGCAGCCAAGAATTGGGGTACGAGCAGTACTTC
d_call: -; clone_size: once; v_call: TRBV6-1; j_call: TRBJ2-7; cdr3_aa: CASSELQGPIEQYF; cdr3_nt: TGTGCCAGCAGTGAATTACAGGGACCCATCGAGCAGTACTTC
d_call: -; clone_size: -; v_call: TRBV6-5; j_call: TRBJ1-6; cdr3_aa: CASSYSTGGWNSPLHF; cdr3_nt: TGTGCCAGCAGTTACTCGACGGGAGGTTGGAATTCACCCCTCCACTTT
d_call: TRBD1; clone_size: -; v_call: TRBV15; j_call: TRBJ2-5; cdr3_aa: CATSTAGTGSKTQYF; cdr3_nt: TGTGCCACCAGCACAGCCGGGACAGGGTCGAAGACCCAGTACTTC
d_call: -; clone_size: -; v_call: TRBV29-1; j_call: TRBJ2-3; cdr3_aa: CSVSRTDVSTQYF; cdr3_nt: TGCAGCGTTAGCCGGACTGACGTCTCCACGCAGTATTTT
d_call: TRBD1; clone_size: once; v_call: TRBV10-1; j_call: TRBJ2-1; cdr3_aa: CASSVVQGTLSNEQFF; cdr3_nt: TGCGCCAGCAGCGTTGTACAGGGGACCTTATCGAATGAGCAGTTCTTC
d_call: TRBD2; clone_size: -; v_call: TRBV7-7; j_call: TRBJ2-5; cdr3_aa: CASSSSGGAGETQYF; cdr3_nt: TGTGCCAGCAGTTCCTCCGGGGGGGCCGGCGAGACCCAGTACTTC
d_call: -; clone_size: -; v_call: TRBV7-8; j_call: TRBJ1-4; cdr3_aa: CASSTGGEKLFF; cdr3_nt: TGTGCCAGCAGCACTGGGGGTGAAAAACTGTTTTTT
d_call: -; clone_size: -; v_call: TRBV9; j_call: TRBJ1-6; cdr3_aa: CASSVAGDSPLHF; cdr3_nt: TGTGCCAGCAGCGTAGCTGGGGATTCACCCCTCCACTTT
d_call: TRBD2; clone_size: -; v_call: TRBV6-8; j_call: TRBJ2-5; cdr3_aa: CASSYTSKRGSQETQYF; cdr3_nt: TGTGCCAGCAGTTACACCTCGAAGCGGGGGAGCCAAGAGACCCAGTACTTC
d_call: TRBD2; clone_size: -; v_call: TRBV11-2; j_call: TRBJ2-2; cdr3_aa: CASSGLAGDTGELFF; cdr3_nt: TGTGCCAGCAGCGGACTAGCGGGGGACACCGGGGAGCTGTTTTTT
d_call: -; clone_size: -; v_call: TRBV6-1; j_call: TRBJ2-3; cdr3_aa: CASSEDTDTQYF; cdr3_nt: TGTGCCAGCAGTGAAGACACAGATACGCAGTATTTT
d_call: -; clone_size: -; v_call: TRBV11-1; j_call: TRBJ2-1; cdr3_aa: CASSPPGRALIF; cdr3_nt: TGTGCCAGCAGCCCCCCGGGCCGGGCCCTGATCTTC
d_call: TRBD2; clone_size: -; v_call: TRBV6-6; j_call: TRBJ2-5; cdr3_aa: CASSFPWRGETQYF; cdr3_nt: TGTGCCAGCAGTTTTCCTTGGCGGGGGGAGACCCAGTACTTC
d_call: TRBD2; clone_size: -; v_call: TRBV5-4; j_call: TRBJ2-3; cdr3_aa: CASSLAGGISDTQYF; cdr3_nt: TGTGCCAGCAGCTTGGCGGGGGGGATATCAGATACGCAGTATTTT
d_call: -; clone_size: -; v_call: TRBV5-1; j_call: TRBJ1-3; cdr3_aa: CASSSGTTTGNTIYF; cdr3_nt: TGCGCCAGCAGCTCGGGGACGACGACGGGAAACACCATATATTTT
d_call: TRBD1; clone_size: -; v_call: TRBV6-5; j_call: TRBJ2-5; cdr3_aa: CASSSLGQGEETQYF; cdr3_nt: TGTGCCAGCAGTTCCTTAGGCCAGGGGGAGGAGACCCAGTACTTC
d_call: -; clone_size: -; v_call: TRBV4-2; j_call: TRBJ1-2; cdr3_aa: CASSQVGNGYTF; cdr3_nt: TGTGCCAGCAGCCAAGTAGGTAATGGCTACACCTTC
d_call: TRBD1; clone_size: -; v_call: TRBV5-1; j_call: TRBJ2-7; cdr3_aa: CASSWGQGPSYEQYF; cdr3_nt: TGCGCCAGCAGCTGGGGACAGGGGCCCTCCTACGAGCAGTACTTC
d_call: -; clone_size: -; v_call: TRBV11-3; j_call: TRBJ2-7; cdr3_aa: CASSFGLEYYEQYF; cdr3_nt: TGTGCCAGCAGCTTTGGGCTGGAATACTACGAGCAGTACTTC
d_call: TRBD1; clone_size: -; v_call: TRBV9; j_call: TRBJ2-5; cdr3_aa: CASSPGDREKETQYF; cdr3_nt: TGTGCCAGCAGCCCCGGGGACAGGGAAAAAGAGACCCAGTACTTC